One sample yielded the 23 T cell receptor beta chains listed below, sequenced in a study of somatic mutations in cytotoxic T cells in rheumatoid arthritis. This table comes from immunoSEQ multiplex PCR, and its TCRdb copy is limited to in-frame clones, with some not included. Of approximately 23,000 clones listed, about four fifths are singletons. The source material was CD8+ T cells sorted from blood. These receptors all come from an adult with rheumatoid arthritis.

J is TRBJ1-2 and V is TRBV5-4, with TRBD1 identical over 7 bases. The CDR3 is made up of 16 amino acids. Germline V gene data show CDR1 as SGHNT and CDR2 as YYREEE (reference sequence). After removal of 4 bases from V and 4 bases from J, the junction contained 13 bases not matched to a gene. CDR3 in amino acids: CASSPGRQGWIYGYTF. Here the CDR3 DNA reads TGTGCCAGCAGCCCGGGCCGACAGGGTTGGATCTATGGCTACACCTTC.

In its sample, this clone was seen a few times. The chain is built from TRBV6-6 and TRBJ2-7; maybe TRBD2 (6 bases). V dropped 8 bases and J dropped 4 bases, with 6 bases sitting between them. Germline CDR1 reads MNHNY; CDR2 reads SVGAGI (reference sequence). This CDR3 is 10 amino acids long. In DNA form, the CDR3 reads TGTGCCAGCCGGGGGTACGAGCAGTACTTC. Encoded protein: CASRGYEQYF.

This rearrangement joins TRBV7-9 to TRBJ2-7; 12 bases line up with TRBD1. V was pared by 5 bases and J by 1 base, with 3 bases of the junction left unmatched. The germline V gene encodes CDR1 SEHNR and CDR2 FQNEAQ (reference sequence). CDR3 length: 15 amino acids. Written as DNA, the CDR3 is TGTGCCAGCAGCCCGGGACAGGGGGCATCCTACGAGCAGTACTTC. It is translated as CASSPGQGASYEQYF.

This clone has a handful of counts. CDR3 sequence: CASSQDRWQSNQPQHF. In DNA form, the CDR3 reads TGCGCCAGCAGCCAAGATCGGTGGCAGAGCAATCAGCCCCAGCATTTT. V usage is TRBV4-1 and J usage is TRBJ1-5, with no clear D. The CDR3 is 16 amino acids. Deletions cut 0 bases from V and 1 base from J, with 10 bases between. Per the germline V gene, CDR1 is MGHRA and CDR2 is YSYEKL.

This chain uses TRBV15 with TRBJ2-7, with D possibly being TRBD1 (6 bases). V lost 3 bases to trimming and J lost 4 bases, with 16 bases between them. This CDR3 is built from 15 residues. Germline-derived CDR1 and CDR2 are LNHNV and YYDKDF (reference sequence). The CDR3 region has the DNA TGTGCCACCAGCAGTAGCTCAGGCAGGGGATACGAGCAGTACTTC. Protein: CATSSSSGRGYEQYF.

This chain connects TRBV7-9 to TRBJ1-2, with 7 bases aligning to TRBD1. The CDR3 is made up of 19 amino acids. CDR1 is SEHNR and CDR2 is FQNEAQ in the germline V gene (reference sequence). Trimming removed 3 bases from V and 7 bases from J; junction bases left unmatched: 23. The CDR3 here is CASSFTSRQGMSGGGGYTF. The CDR3 bases are TGTGCCAGCAGCTTTACCTCGCGACAGGGCATGAGTGGTGGTGGTGGCTACACCTTC.

The chain is built from TRBV2 and TRBJ2-7, with D hard to call. The CDR3 sequence is 14 residues long. Germline CDR1 is SNHLY and CDR2 is FYNNEI. Trimming took off 4 bases at V and 4 bases at J, with 14 bases between the two ends. CDR3 sequence (DNA): TGTGCCAGCAGTGGCACATTAAAGGGATACGAGCAGTACTTC. It codes for CASSGTLKGYEQYF. Full variable domain (outside the CDR3, taken from reference TRBV2 and TRBJ2-7): EPEVTQTPSHQVTQMGQEVILRCVPISNHLYFYWYRQILGQKVEFLVSFYNNEISEKSEIFDDQFSVERPDGSNFTLKIRSTKLEDSAMYFCASSGTLKGYEQYFGPGTRLTVT.

This clone has only a few counts. The V and J genes are TRBV19 and TRBJ1-2; the D is unclear. CDR1 and CDR2 from the germline V gene are LNHDA and SQIVND (reference sequence). CDR3 size: 16 residues. Trimming removed 5 bases at V and 6 bases at J, with 22 bases between. The CDR3 here is CASSARAQVLRHGYTF. The CDR3 coding sequence is TGTGCCAGTAGTGCTCGGGCCCAGGTACTACGCCATGGCTACACCTTC.

The chain recombines TRBV4-2 with TRBJ2-7; D not resolved. Trimming took off 0 bases at V and 5 bases at J, with 8 bases between the two ends. The germline V gene encodes CDR1 LGHNA and CDR2 YNFKEQ. CDR3 length equals 13 residues. CDR3 in DNA: TGTGCCAGCAGCCAAGAAAGAAGGGACGAGCAGTACTTC. Translating gives CASSQERRDEQYF.

This clone was recorded a few times. The chain employs TRBV2 and TRBJ1-5; D is possibly TRBD1 (6 bases). Per germline, CDR1 SNHLY and CDR2 FYNNEI. The CDR3 extends over 15 amino acids. V shed 6 bases and J shed 3 bases, with 15 bases lying between them. CDR3 sequence: CASREGGFINQPQHF. DNA of the CDR3: TGTGCCAGCAGGGAGGGGGGGTTTATCAATCAGCCCCAGCATTTT. The variable domain in full, with the rest retrieved from reference TRBV2 and TRBJ1-5, is EPEVTQTPSHQVTQMGQEVILRCVPISNHLYFYWYRQILGQKVEFLVSFYNNEISEKSEIFDDQFSVERPDGSNFTLKIRSTKLEDSAMYFCASREGGFINQPQHFGDGTRLSIL.

A few counts support this clone. The chain links TRBV6-6 to TRBJ2-2; possible D gene TRBD2, 7 bases. The germline V gene has CDR1 MNHNY and CDR2 SVGAGI (reference sequence). The CDR3 is made up of 15 amino acids. V lost 5 bases and J 5 bases, leaving 15 bases between the germline ends. CDR3: CASSLRTRGTGELFF. For the CDR3, the DNA is TGTGCCAGCAGTCTACGGACTAGGGGGACCGGGGAGCTGTTTTTT.

V and J are TRBV7-9 and TRBJ2-1; perhaps TRBD1 as D (6 bases). The CDR3 totals 14 residues. V was pared by 5 bases and J by 4 bases, with 12 bases between. Per the germline V gene, CDR1 is SEHNR and CDR2 is FQNEAQ (reference sequence). The CDR3 region has the DNA TGTGCCAGCAGCACTTTGACAGGTTACAATGAGCAGTTCTTC. This encodes CASSTLTGYNEQFF.

This clone has only one observation. The chain is built from TRBV30 and TRBJ1-2; D gene uncertain. The length of the CDR3 is 14 residues. With 0 bases removed from V and 1 base from J, the gap between germline ends came to 9 bases. Germline values: CDR1 GTSNPN, CDR2 SVGIG (reference sequence). The CDR3 DNA is TGTGCCTGGAGTGTACGTGGGAATAACTATGGCTACACCTTC. Translated, it gives CAWSVRGNNYGYTF.

To note about this clone: The identical CDR3 is also encoded by other nucleotide sequences in the sample. V and J are TRBV5-1 and TRBJ1-1, with a tentative D call TRBD1 (6 bases). The germline V gene has CDR1 SGHRS and CDR2 YFSETQ. The CDR3 runs 14 residues. V was shortened by 0 bases and J by 1 base, with 7 bases between the two germline ends. This chain's CDR3 is CASSLGQENTEAFF. In DNA, the CDR3 is TGCGCCAGCAGCTTGGGACAGGAGAACACTGAAGCTTTCTTT. Complete variable domain (other parts from reference TRBV5-1 and TRBJ1-1): KAGVTQTPRYLIKTRGQQVTLSCSPISGHRSVSWYQQTPGQGLQFLFEYFSETQRNKGNFPGRFSGRQFSNSRSEMNVSTLELGDSALYLCASSLGQENTEAFFGQGTRLTVV.

The chain recombines TRBV4-1 with TRBJ1-4; D gene ambiguous. There are 15 residues in the CDR3. Trimming left V 4 bases short and J 1 base short, with 10 bases between. The germline CDR1 and CDR2 sequences are MGHRA and YSYEKL. In DNA, the CDR3 is TGCGCCAGCAGCCTCGTGGGTCTAACTAATGAAAAACTGTTTTTT. This gives the protein CASSLVGLTNEKLFF.

This chain joins TRBV11-2 and TRBJ2-3; D ambiguous. Trimming removed 0 bases at V and 12 bases at J, with 10 bases between. This CDR3 spans 12 amino acids. Per germline, CDR1 SGHAT and CDR2 FQNNGV. This chain's CDR3 is CASSLDWETQYF. CDR3 sequence (DNA): TGTGCCAGCAGCTTAGATTGGGAAACCCAGTATTTT.

The chain has TRBV2 and TRBJ2-4, with 14 bases lining up with TRBD2. Trimming removed 8 bases from V and 8 bases from J; junction bases left unmatched: 5. CDR1 SNHLY and CDR2 FYNNEI come from the germline V gene. This CDR3 has 14 residues. This CDR3 reads CASRLAGGPDIQYF. Written as DNA, the CDR3 is TGTGCCAGCCGACTAGCGGGGGGGCCCGACATTCAGTACTTC.

The CDR3 loop is CASSHLRGGLRDTQYF. The CDR3 DNA sequence: TGTGCCAGCAGCCATTTAAGGGGGGGCCTAAGAGATACGCAGTATTTT. This chain uses TRBV7-8 with TRBJ2-3; the D gene is possibly TRBD2 (7 bases). The CDR3 spans 16 residues. V lost 5 bases and J lost 5, with 20 bases in between. Germline CDR1 SGHVS, CDR2 FQNEAQ.

The V call is TRBV27, the J call TRBJ2-1; perhaps TRBD1 as D (5 bases). Deletions cut 2 bases from V and 0 bases from J, with 14 bases between. This CDR3 contains 17 residues. Germline V lookup: CDR1 MNHEY, CDR2 SMNVEV (reference sequence). The CDR3 DNA follows: TGTGCCAGCAGTTTACTTAGTTTTAGGGGCTCCTACAATGAGCAGTTCTTC. Translating it yields CASSLLSFRGSYNEQFF.

The J gene is TRBJ2-3, the V gene TRBV6-4, with D possibly being TRBD2 (5 bases). Germline CDR1 MRHNA, CDR2 SNTAGT. Trimming took 3 bases from V and 1 from J, leaving 8 bases between them. The length of the CDR3 is 14 residues. In DNA, the CDR3 is TGTGCCAGCAGTGAGGGTAGCGGCACAGATACGCAGTATTTT. It is translated as CASSEGSGTDTQYF.

The chain uses TRBV7-5 and TRBJ1-2. TRBV7-5 is assigned pseudogene status. The CDR3 length is 12 residues. CDR3 loop: CARSLRRGDYTF. DNA for the CDR3: TGTGCCAGAAGCTTACGTAGGGGGGACTACACCTTC.

This clone was seen a handful of times. The chain joins TRBV27 to TRBJ1-2, with 8 nucleotides matching TRBD1. Trimming took 7 bases from V and 8 from J; bases not matched to a gene: 12. The CDR3 runs to 14 residues. Germline V gene data show CDR1 as MNHEY and CDR2 as SMNVEV (reference sequence). The CDR3 is CASTTSLRGQGYTF. Here the CDR3 DNA reads TGTGCCAGCACAACCTCTCTCAGGGGGCAGGGCTACACCTTC.

This sequence joins TRBV7-9 and TRBJ1-2; D uncertain. The CDR3 is 12 residues long. V lost 4 bases to trimming and J lost 4 bases, with 7 bases between them. From germline, CDR1 is SEHNR and CDR2 FQNEAQ (reference sequence). The CDR3 loop is CASSSTRYGYTF. For the CDR3, the DNA is TGTGCCAGCAGCTCGACACGCTATGGCTACACCTTC.